This T cell receptor beta chain was captured by sequencing in a study of breast tumors, draining lymph nodes, adjacent tissues. General study points: Data only fit, rather than demonstrated, lymph node origin of most tumor T cells. Tumor TCR diversity was below lymph nodes but above nontumor tissue. Tumor and nontumor repertoires were significantly more similar in luminal-like than in basal-like breast cancer. Findings are consistent with lymph node origin and intratumoral expansion of most tumor T cells.

TCRdb re-called the multiplex PCR reads with MiXCR, one entry per CDR3 protein. Of approximately 210,000 distinct CDR3 sequences listed, 30% to 35% were seen once; the top ten hold approximately 4%. Germline assignment: CDR1 GTSNPN and CDR2 SVGIG (reference sequence). This CDR3 contains 16 residues. Trimming cost V 1 base and J 7 bases; bases outside gene matches: 7. Samples came from axillary lymph nodes draining the breast cancer. About this clonotype itself: No antigen is known for it.

The sample comprised axillary lymph node tissue. The TCR was taken from a female donor with breast cancer. Some clones in this sample may be carry-over from other donors' samples. V is TRBV30 and J is TRBJ1-6; 10 positions match TRBD1. This chain's CDR3 is CAWSAPTGGWNSPLHF. CDR3 bases: TGTGCCTGGAGTGCCCCGACAGGGGGCTGGAATTCACCCCTCCACTTT.